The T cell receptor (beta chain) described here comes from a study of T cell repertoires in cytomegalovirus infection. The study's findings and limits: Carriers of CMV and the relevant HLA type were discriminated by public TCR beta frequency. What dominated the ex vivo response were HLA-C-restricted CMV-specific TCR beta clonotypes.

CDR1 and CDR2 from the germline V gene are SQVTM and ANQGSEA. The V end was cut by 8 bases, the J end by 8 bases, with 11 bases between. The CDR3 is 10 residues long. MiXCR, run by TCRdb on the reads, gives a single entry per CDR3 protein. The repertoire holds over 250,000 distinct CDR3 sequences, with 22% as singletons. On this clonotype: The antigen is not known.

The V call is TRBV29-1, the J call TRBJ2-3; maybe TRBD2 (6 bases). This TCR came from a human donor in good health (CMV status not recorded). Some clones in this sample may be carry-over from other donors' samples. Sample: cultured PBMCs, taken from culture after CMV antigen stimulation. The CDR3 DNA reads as TGCAGCACTGGGGGGAGTACGCAGTATTTT. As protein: CSTGGSTQYF.